A selection of T cell receptor beta chains follows, all from one sample in a study of response to subunit inactivated influenza vaccine. MiXCR, run by TCRdb on the RT-PCR reads, gives a single entry per CDR3 protein. The table has hundreds of thousands of distinct CDR3 sequences, under 20% seen once. The source material was PBMCs from blood, sampled 5 days after vaccination. These receptor sequences come from a man between 45 and 60 years old who received an inactivated influenza vaccine. Each CDR3 is given without its conserved first and last residue. Each record gives: CDR3 protein, J gene, V gene.

ASSLGPGMNTGELF,TRBJ2-2,TRBV7-9
ASSTDREGYEQY,TRBJ2-7,TRBV5-1
ASSRGDGGKNTEAF,TRBJ1-1,TRBV4-2
ASSGSGGTETQY,TRBJ2-5,TRBV9
ASGMQGAGANVLT,TRBJ2-6,TRBV4-3
SAQEGGGAETQY,TRBJ2-5,TRBV20-1
ASSRYRQSAYEQY,TRBJ2-7,TRBV3-1
ASSRDGSNTGELF,TRBJ2-2,TRBV5-1
ASSPVADLTYEQY,TRBJ2-7,TRBV7-2
SARDLRTSENQETQY,TRBJ2-5,TRBV20-1
ASSPQKRPYEQY,TRBJ2-7,TRBV12-3/TRBV12-4
SASVAGGPDTQY,TRBJ2-3,TRBV20-1
AISSGTSGYEQY,TRBJ2-7,TRBV10-3
ASSETGLYEQY,TRBJ2-7,TRBV6-1
ATSDPGAYQETQY,TRBJ2-5,TRBV24-1
ATQRGNTGELF,TRBJ2-2,TRBV15
SARDIGDGSSYNEQF,TRBJ2-1,TRBV20-1
SASHGASYEQY,TRBJ2-7,TRBV20-1
ASSQKDRNSYEQY,TRBJ2-7,TRBV4-3
SANRVRETQY,TRBJ2-5,TRBV20-1
ASSGQGIVTEAF,TRBJ1-1,TRBV5-1
SAHRGLEQY,TRBJ2-7,TRBV20-1
SVRQVNAEAF,TRBJ1-1,TRBV29-1
ASRPLAGSYEQY,TRBJ2-7,TRBV27
ASSQAGAPPYEQY,TRBJ2-7,TRBV14
ASSRRTGGGSNQPQH,TRBJ1-5,TRBV21-1
ASSLPGLAGRSYNEQF,TRBJ2-1,TRBV5-6
ASSFESSSYNEQF,TRBJ2-1,TRBV11-2
ASSYPYPRGVHEQY,TRBJ2-7,TRBV6-2/TRBV6-3
ASSAWTGAQETQY,TRBJ2-5,TRBV25-1
SVRGLGQETQY,TRBJ2-5,TRBV29-1
SASDGEAAEAF,TRBJ1-1,TRBV20-1
ASSLVLAFNNEQF,TRBJ2-1,TRBV5-1
ASSPLAAISDEQF,TRBJ2-1,TRBV4-1
SASLQVEQY,TRBJ2-7,TRBV20-1
ASSRDRGQGQPQH,TRBJ1-5,TRBV6-1
ASSYSRGASGEQF,TRBJ2-1,TRBV6-5
ASSPASGTDTQY,TRBJ2-3,TRBV7-2
ASSYSTVGNQPQH,TRBJ1-5,TRBV6-5
ASTSIGTSGGPYRAYEQY,TRBJ2-7,TRBV5-1
ASSWRTGEVNTEAF,TRBJ1-1,TRBV6-2/TRBV6-3
AIGTEPTYEQY,TRBJ2-7,TRBV25-1
AIRRDGSSYEQY,TRBJ2-7,TRBV10-3
ASSWGQGVMTDTQY,TRBJ2-3,TRBV5-1
ASSYSVQLAKNIQY,TRBJ2-4,TRBV6-2/TRBV6-3
ASSRRGVRETQY,TRBJ2-5,TRBV6-1
ASSALQGAELF,TRBJ1-4,TRBV7-8
AISESSGTSYNEQF,TRBJ2-1,TRBV10-3
ASSATNQETQY,TRBJ2-5,TRBV18
ASSLLGTSGYEQY,TRBJ2-7,TRBV3-1
ASSLNRDRVDTGELF,TRBJ2-2,TRBV7-3
AISEDIFNYGYT,TRBJ1-2,TRBV10-3